One sample yielded the 26 T cell receptor beta chains listed below, sequenced in a study of beta chain features in type 1 diabetes. These receptors are not linked to any known antigen. Findings and limits, study-wide: There was a moderate but significant shortening of TCRB CDR3s in all four CD4+ subsets of Type 1 diabetes patients.

cDNA synthesis used the whole RNA isolate, giving expressed TCRB sequences. Sequenced by immunoSEQ multiplex PCR; TCRdb stores in-frame clones only, minus some. The sample consists of 600,000 to 700,000 clones, 9.5% to 15% of them appearing once. The sequenced sample was naive CD4+ T cells from blood. Source of these receptors: a man aged 30 to 39 with type 1 diabetes.

The rearrangement joins TRBV5-4 to TRBJ2-7; TRBD1 matches 9 bases. J lost 7 bases, V lost 3 bases, and 11 bases had no gene match. CDR1 SGHNT and CDR2 YYREEE come from the germline V gene (reference sequence). The CDR3 spans 15 residues. The CDR3: CASSSTQGARSEQYF. The CDR3 DNA is TGTGCCAGCAGCTCTACACAGGGGGCGCGATCGGAGCAGTACTTC.

This chain connects TRBV7-2 to TRBJ2-5; weak D call: TRBD1 (5 bases). Trimming pared 5 bases from V and 0 bases from J, leaving 13 bases between. Germline CDR1 and CDR2: SGHTA and FQGNSA. This CDR3 comprises 15 residues. CDR3 region: CASSQRGSYQETQYF. DNA of the CDR3: TGTGCCAGCAGCCAAAGGGGAAGTTACCAAGAGACCCAGTACTTC. Based on the CDR3 plus reference TRBV7-2 and TRBJ2-5, the full variable domain is GAGVSQSPSNKVTEKGKDVELRCDPISGHTALYWYRQSLGQGLEFLIYFQGNSAPDKSGLPSDRFSAERTGGSVSTLTIQRTQQEDSAVYLCASSQRGSYQETQYFGPGTRLLVL.

Worth noting for this clone: Its ends do not fully match the called genes, so a read error is possible. The gene calls are TRBV7-7 and TRBJ2-1; D uncertain. CDR3 length: 13 amino acids. CDR1 and CDR2 from the germline V gene are SSHAT and FNYEAQ (reference sequence). CDR3 protein: CASSLFPYNEQFF. CDR3 nucleotides: TGTGCTAGCAGCTTATTTCCATACAATGAGCAGTTCTTC.

The DNA of the CDR3 is TGCGCCAGCAGTGGAGAGACAGGGACTTACGAGCAGTACTTC. Its protein is CASSGETGTYEQYF. The rearrangement links TRBV10-2 to TRBJ2-7, with D maybe TRBD1 (7 bases). V dropped 4 bases and J dropped 4 bases, with 14 bases sitting between them. This CDR3 comprises 14 residues. Germline CDR1 and CDR2: WSHSY and SAAADI.

The CDR3 here is CAWSGGYGPSYSGANVLTF. The DNA for the CDR3 is TGTGCCTGGAGTGGGGGATATGGGCCAAGCTACTCTGGGGCCAACGTCCTGACTTTC. The chain carries TRBV30 and TRBJ2-6; unclear D gene. V was trimmed by 1 base and J by 0 bases, leaving 19 bases between them. This CDR3 contains 19 residues. Germline V gene data show CDR1 as GTSNPN and CDR2 as SVGIG (reference sequence).

The chain couples TRBV29-1 to TRBJ1-2; the D gene is possibly TRBD1 (5 bases). The ends were cut back, 4 bases at V and 8 bases at J, with 8 bases in the middle. The germline V gene has CDR1 SQVTM and CDR2 ANQGSEA. This CDR3 comprises 10 residues. The CDR3 is CSVAREGYTF. In DNA, the CDR3 is TGCAGCGTTGCCAGGGAAGGCTACACCTTC.

The J gene is TRBJ1-2, the V gene TRBV6-4, with 8 bases matching TRBD1. The V segment lost 2 bases and the J segment 5 bases; nucleotides outside the gene matches: 7. CDR1 MRHNA and CDR2 SNTAGT come from the germline V gene. The length of the CDR3 is 15 residues. This CDR3 reads CASSDRWDRPYGYTF. In nucleotides, the CDR3 is TGTGCCAGCAGTGACAGGTGGGACAGGCCTTATGGCTACACCTTC.

This chain connects TRBV19 to TRBJ1-2; D perhaps matches TRBD1 (5 bases). The germline V gene has CDR1 LNHDA and CDR2 SQIVND (reference sequence). V was trimmed by 7 bases and J by 4 bases, leaving 13 bases between them. The CDR3 spans 13 residues. CDR3 in amino acids: CASTTQGGYGYTF. The CDR3 DNA sequence: TGTGCCAGTACCACGCAGGGAGGCTATGGCTACACCTTC. Based on the CDR3 plus reference TRBV19 and TRBJ1-2, the full variable domain is DGGITQSPKYLFRKEGQNVTLSCEQNLNHDAMYWYRQDPGQGLRLIYYSQIVNDFQKGDIAEGYSVSREKKESFPLTVTSAQKNPTAFYLCASTTQGGYGYTFGSGTRLTVV.

This chain links TRBV29-1 with TRBJ1-1; tentative D call: TRBD1 (6 bases). V lost 1 base to trimming and J lost 1 base, with 7 bases between them. This CDR3 is 13 amino acids long. Germline CDR1 reads SQVTM; CDR2 reads ANQGSEA. The DNA of the CDR3 is TGCAGCGTTGAAGGGACAGCGAACACTGAAGCTTTCTTT. Amino acid sequence: CSVEGTANTEAFF.

V usage is TRBV14 and J usage is TRBJ2-2; 9 bases line up with TRBD2. Per germline, CDR1 SGHDN and CDR2 FVKESK. Germline trimming cut 2 bases from V and 0 bases from J; bases unmatched to any gene: 4. CDR3 length: 17 amino acids. The CDR3 protein is CASSQRAGGSNTGELFF. CDR3 nucleotides: TGTGCCAGCAGCCAACGAGCGGGGGGCTCGAACACCGGGGAGCTGTTTTTT. Full variable domain (rest looked up from reference TRBV14 and TRBJ2-2): EAGVTQFPSHSVIEKGQTVTLRCDPISGHDNLYWYRRVMGKEIKFLLHFVKESKQDESGMPNNRFLAERTGGTYSTLKVQPAELEDSGVYFCASSQRAGGSNTGELFFGEGSRLTVL.

In this sample, this clone turned up a few times. The chain has TRBV9 and TRBJ1-2; D gene unclear. V was cut by 4 bases and J by 0 bases, with 7 bases left in between. CDR3 size: 13 residues. The V gene's germline CDR1 is SGDLS and CDR2 YYNGEE. The CDR3 is CASSPPSNYGYTF. In DNA form, the CDR3 reads TGTGCCAGCAGCCCCCCCTCTAACTATGGCTACACCTTC.

The V call is TRBV30, the J call TRBJ1-5; D not resolved. This CDR3 contains 12 residues. Germline CDR1 is GTSNPN and CDR2 is SVGIG (reference sequence). Trimming left V 3 bases short and J 4 bases short, with 7 bases between. The CDR3 sequence: CAWRRGNQPQHF. The CDR3, as DNA: TGTGCCTGGAGGCGCGGGAATCAGCCCCAGCATTTT.

The chain employs TRBV28 and TRBJ2-6, with 11 positions matching TRBD1. The V gene end was trimmed by 5 bases and the J gene end by 0 bases; junction bases not matched to a gene: 12. The CDR3 extends over 20 amino acids. Germline CDR1 MDHEN, CDR2 SYDVKM. In nucleotides, the CDR3 is TGTGCCAGCAGTACTCCGGGACAGGGGGTGCCGGGCTCTGGGGCCAACGTCCTGACTTTC. Protein: CASSTPGQGVPGSGANVLTF.

The rearrangement links TRBV7-3 to TRBJ2-7; maybe TRBD2 (5 bases). CDR1 SGHTA and CDR2 FQGTGA come from the germline V gene. V was trimmed by 5 bases and J by 1 base, leaving 9 bases between them. This CDR3 has 13 amino acids. The DNA of the CDR3 is TGTGCCAGCAGCGAGGGTGGTTCCTACGAGCAGTACTTC. Amino acid sequence: CASSEGGSYEQYF.

This clone turned up a few times. V is TRBV9 and J is TRBJ1-6; D possibly corresponds to TRBD1 (6 bases). Germline loops: CDR1 SGDLS, CDR2 YYNGEE. The CDR3 consists of 18 residues. The V gene lost 0 bases and the J gene lost 10 bases, with 23 bases spanning the gap. The CDR3 DNA is TGTGCCAGCAGCGTAGTAGGTGCGGCACAGGGTCTGAGCTCACCCCTCCACTTT. Its translation: CASSVVGAAQGLSSPLHF.

This clone has more than one count but fewer than ten. V usage is TRBV7-2 and J usage is TRBJ2-1; D perhaps matches TRBD2 (7 bases). V was pared by 1 base and J by 10 bases, with 17 bases between. This CDR3 comprises 15 residues. Germline lookup yields CDR1 SGHTA and CDR2 FQGNSA. CDR3 in amino acids: CASSLDPSGGGEQFF. The CDR3 DNA reads as TGTGCCAGCAGCTTAGATCCTAGCGGAGGGGGGGAGCAGTTCTTC.

The chain recombines TRBV20-1 with TRBJ2-2; perhaps D is TRBD1 or TRBD2 (5 bases each). V lost 5 bases and J lost 8, with 9 bases in between. The CDR3 is made up of 11 amino acids. CDR1 and CDR2 (germline): DFQATT, SNEGSKA (reference sequence). The CDR3, as DNA: TGCAGTGCTCCGGGGCGGGGGGAGCTGTTTTTT. Protein: CSAPGRGELFF.

A few counts support this clone. The chain joins TRBV19 to TRBJ2-7, with TRBD2 matching 7 bases. V was pared by 10 bases and J by 6 bases, with 9 bases of the junction left unmatched. CDR3 length: 12 residues. Germline V lookup: CDR1 LNHDA, CDR2 SQIVND (reference sequence). DNA of the CDR3: TGTGCCACGAACACGGGGGAGGGCGAGCAGTACTTC. The encoded protein is CATNTGEGEQYF.

This clone has more than one count but fewer than ten. The CDR3 bases are TGTGCCACCAGCAGAGATCGAAGCAATGAGCAGTTCTTC. It is translated as CATSRDRSNEQFF. The genes are TRBV15 and TRBJ2-1; D uncertain. The CDR3 covers 13 residues. With 0 bases removed from V and 6 bases from J, the gap between germline ends came to 6 bases. Germline V gene data show CDR1 as LNHNV and CDR2 as YYDKDF (reference sequence). Together with reference TRBV15 and TRBJ2-1, the CDR3 gives the full variable domain: DAMVIQNPRYQVTQFGKPVTLSCSQTLNHNVMYWYQQKSSQAPKLLFHYYDKDFNNEADTPDNFQSRRPNTSFCFLDIRSPGLGDTAMYLCATSRDRSNEQFFGPGTRLTVL.

Only a few counts were recorded for this clone. The rearrangement links TRBV7-2 to TRBJ2-5, with 14 bases lining up with TRBD2. Trimming took 5 bases from V and 5 from J; bases not matched to a gene: 4. Germline-derived CDR1 and CDR2 are SGHTA and FQGNSA. The CDR3 loop spans 15 amino acids. CDR3: CASSPGLAGAETQYF. Written as DNA, the CDR3 is TGTGCCAGCAGCCCGGGACTAGCGGGGGCCGAGACCCAGTACTTC.

Note on this clone: The same CDR3 can be traced to other DNA sequences in this sample. CDR3 sequence (DNA): TGTGCCAGCAGCCCAACCTCCTACGAGCAGTACTTC. Translation: CASSPTSYEQYF. The chain recombines TRBV7-2 with TRBJ2-7; no clear D gene. The CDR3 contains 12 residues. Trimming cost V 5 bases and J 0 bases, with 5 bases left between them. Germline CDR1 and CDR2: SGHTA and FQGNSA.

This clone was seen a few times. The V gene is TRBV9, the J gene TRBJ2-2; 8 bases line up with TRBD1. The V and J ends lost 4 bases and 6 bases, in that order; junction bases with no gene match: 11. The CDR3 spans 16 residues. The germline V gene encodes CDR1 SGDLS and CDR2 YYNGEE. CDR3 DNA sequence: TGTGCCAGCAGCACTACAGGGGGAGCAGCAGCCGGGGAGCTGTTTTTT. Protein sequence: CASSTTGGAAAGELFF.

This clone has just a few counts. The chain combines TRBV25-1 with TRBJ2-5, with D perhaps matching TRBD1 or TRBD2 (5 bases each). The CDR3 is made up of 15 amino acids. Germline V gene data show CDR1 as MGHDK and CDR2 as SYGVNS. Trimming shortened V by 1 base and J by 0 bases, and 9 bases separated the two germline ends. CDR3 protein: CASSEFRGDQETQYF. The CDR3 DNA reads TGTGCCAGCAGTGAATTCCGAGGGGACCAAGAGACCCAGTACTTC.

This clone appeared a few times. This rearrangement joins TRBV23-1 to TRBJ1-5; D is unclear. TRBV23-1 is noted as an ORF with a role that remains uncertain. The germline V and J ends were trimmed by 0 bases and 6 bases, with 12 bases remaining between them. CDR3 size: 15 residues. Written as DNA, the CDR3 is TGCGCCAGCAGTCAATCTCCCCCCATGGGTCAGCCCCAGCATTTT. This codes for CASSQSPPMGQPQHF.

The sample holds a few counts of this clone. V gene TRBV19 combines with J gene TRBJ2-3; D is unclear. The CDR3 runs to 12 residues. With 6 bases removed from V and 0 bases from J, the gap between germline ends came to 4 bases. From germline, CDR1 is LNHDA and CDR2 SQIVND (reference sequence). Written as DNA, the CDR3 is TGTGCCAGTAGGAGCAGCACAGATACGCAGTATTTT. Protein product: CASRSSTDTQYF.

The chain joins TRBV2 to TRBJ1-1; D ambiguous. Germline CDR1 is SNHLY and CDR2 is FYNNEI. Trimming cost V 8 bases and J 1 base, with 8 bases left between them. The CDR3 contains 12 residues. The CDR3 region is CASVSQNTEAFF. Written as DNA, the CDR3 is TGTGCCAGCGTGTCCCAGAACACTGAAGCTTTCTTT. Using reference TRBV2 and TRBJ1-1 for the parts outside the CDR3, the full variable domain is EPEVTQTPSHQVTQMGQEVILRCVPISNHLYFYWYRQILGQKVEFLVSFYNNEISEKSEIFDDQFSVERPDGSNFTLKIRSTKLEDSAMYFCASVSQNTEAFFGQGTRLTVV.